This T cell receptor (beta chain) came from a study of breast tumors, draining lymph nodes, adjacent tissues. The study's findings and limits: That most tumor T cells come from lymph nodes remained unproven. The data were judged consistent with most tumor T cells coming from lymph node and expanding in tumor. Luminal-like breast cancer showed significantly greater tumor-nontumor repertoire similarity than basal-like breast cancer did. Compared with lymph nodes, tumors were less diverse; compared with nontumor tissue, more.

In TCRdb, the multiplex PCR reads were re-called with MiXCR into one record per CDR3 protein. Altogether 25,000 to 40,000 distinct CDR3 sequences are present, less than 65% being singletons, with the ten largest covering 18%. Germline V gives CDR1 LGHNA, CDR2 YSLEER. V lost 4 bases to trimming and J lost 5 bases; unmatched junction nucleotides: 3. CDR3 length: 14 residues. This clonotype was found many times. The antigen is unknown. The genes are TRBV4-3 and TRBJ1-2, with 11 bases fitting TRBD1. The TCR originated in a female donor with breast cancer. Some clones in this sample may be carry-over from other donors' samples. Sequencing was performed on breast tumor tissue. Here the CDR3 reads CASSRDRGGYGYTF. The CDR3 region has the DNA TGCGCCAGCAGCCGGGACAGGGGGGGATATGGCTACACCTTC.